This is a list of T cell receptor beta chains from one sample in a study of T-cell memory formation after mild COVID-19. TCRdb used MiXCR to reprocess the 5' RACE reads, holding one entry per CDR3 protein. The sample holds around 300,000 distinct CDR3 sequences; roughly 15% are singletons and the top ten take 22%. The sequenced sample was PBMCs or a T cell subset sorted from them (not recorded which). All receptors derive from a man between 18 and 35 years old who had mild COVID-19 (a few samples of this study predate the infection). Cell type and time point are not known. The CDR3 runs from the conserved cysteine through the conserved F or W. The order of the fields is D gene, clone size, J gene, V gene, CDR3 protein, CDR3 DNA. D genes are given only for firm matches. Clone size is stated in some rows and not others, as once, few, many or a class when expanded.

d_gene: TRBD2
abundance: NA
j_gene: TRBJ2-5
v_gene: TRBV27
CDR3aa: CASSSRASGDQETQYF
CDR3nt: TGTGCCAGCAGTTCGAGGGCTAGCGGGGACCAAGAGACCCAGTACTTC

d_gene: TRBD2
abundance: NA
j_gene: TRBJ2-1
v_gene: TRBV5-4
CDR3aa: CASSFGLAGAYNEQFF
CDR3nt: TGTGCCAGCAGCTTCGGACTAGCGGGAGCCTACAATGAGCAGTTCTTC

d_gene: TRBD1
abundance: NA
j_gene: TRBJ2-7
v_gene: TRBV6-2/TRBV6-3
CDR3aa: CASSDRGPYEQYF
CDR3nt: TGTGCCAGCAGCGACAGGGGTCCCTACGAGCAGTACTTC

d_gene: NA
abundance: NA
j_gene: TRBJ2-6
v_gene: TRBV20-1
CDR3aa: CSARGGNSGANVLTF
CDR3nt: TGCAGTGCTAGAGGGGGGAACTCTGGGGCCAACGTCCTGACTTTC

d_gene: NA
abundance: few
j_gene: TRBJ1-2
v_gene: TRBV5-6
CDR3aa: CASSLEDAVNYGYTF
CDR3nt: TGTGCCAGCAGCTTAGAGGACGCAGTAAACTATGGCTACACCTTC

d_gene: NA
abundance: NA
j_gene: TRBJ1-2
v_gene: TRBV12-3/TRBV12-4
CDR3aa: CASATRDTGYYGYTF
CDR3nt: TGTGCCAGCGCTACTCGGGACACGGGCTACTATGGCTACACCTTC

d_gene: NA
abundance: NA
j_gene: TRBJ2-6
v_gene: TRBV28
CDR3aa: CASRPRSGANVLTF
CDR3nt: TGTGCCAGCAGACCCCGCTCTGGGGCCAACGTCCTGACTTTC

d_gene: NA
abundance: NA
j_gene: TRBJ1-2
v_gene: TRBV7-2
CDR3aa: CASSSRRGREGYTF
CDR3nt: TGTGCCAGCAGCTCGAGACGGGGCAGGGAAGGCTACACCTTC

d_gene: NA
abundance: NA
j_gene: TRBJ1-1
v_gene: TRBV7-9
CDR3aa: CASSLDVFRSSREAFF
CDR3nt: TGTGCCAGCAGCTTAGACGTCTTCCGGTCCAGTCGTGAAGCTTTCTTT

d_gene: NA
abundance: few
j_gene: TRBJ1-2
v_gene: TRBV6-5
CDR3aa: CASSYDLTGYGYTF
CDR3nt: TGTGCCAGCAGTTACGACTTGACGGGGTATGGCTACACCTTC